This entry lists 4 T cell receptor beta chains sequenced from one sample in a study of vaccination and CD4 T cells after COVID-19. Sample treatment: roughly 10-day PBMC culture with coronavirus spike peptide pools or control peptides (ViraFEST assay). Antigen specificity for these receptors is unknown. Sequencing of the DNA from cultured CD4+ T cells was carried out with the Oncomine TCR Beta short-read assay. TCRdb re-derived calls from the PCR reads in MiXCR, one entry per CDR3 protein. Among fewer than 15,000 distinct CDR3 sequences listed, around 50% were seen once. The specimen was cultured CD4+ T cells from blood, collected after SARS-CoV-2 vaccination. All receptors come from a human donor with COVID-19.

The rearrangement links TRBV7-9 to TRBJ1-6; 7 bases map to TRBD1. The CDR3 extends over 14 amino acids. CDR1 and CDR2 (germline): SEHNR, FQNEAQ (reference sequence). Trimming took 6 bases from V and 7 from J; bases not matched to a gene: 6. CDR3 loop: CASRTGNGNSPLHF. For the CDR3, the DNA is TGTGCCAGCAGGACAGGGAATGGCAATTCACCCCTCCACTTT. The variable domain in full, completed from reference TRBV7-9 and TRBJ1-6, reads DTGVSQNPRHKITKRGQNVTFRCDPISEHNRLYWYRQTLGQGPEFLTYFQNEAQLEKSRLLSDRFSAERPKGSFSTLEIQRTEQGDSAMYLCASRTGNGNSPLHFGNGTRLTVT.

This clonotype has a handful of counts. The CDR3 reads CSAGSPGQGAYGYTF. The CDR3 DNA follows: TGCAGTGCTGGGTCACCGGGACAGGGAGCCTATGGCTACACCTTC. The chain employs TRBV20-1 and TRBJ1-2; 9 positions match TRBD1. The CDR3 contains 15 residues. Trimming at V came to 5 bases and at J to 4 bases, leaving 11 bases not matched to a gene. Germline CDR1 DFQATT, CDR2 SNEGSKA (reference sequence).

There are a few counts of this clonotype. The CDR3 nucleotides are TGTGCCAGCAGTTACCTTTCTCTGCCGGACAGGGAAGGAGATAATTCACCCCTCCACTTT. As protein: CASSYLSLPDREGDNSPLHF. The rearrangement links TRBV6-5 to TRBJ1-6; 8 bases fit TRBD1. The CDR3 has 20 residues. The germline V gene has CDR1 MNHEY and CDR2 SVGAGI. The V gene end was trimmed by 2 bases and the J gene end by 5 bases; junction bases not matched to a gene: 17.

The CDR3 protein is CASSSKSDTQYF. In DNA form, the CDR3 reads TGTGCCAGCAGCTCGAAGTCGGATACGCAGTATTTT. The chain is built from TRBV11-3 and TRBJ2-3, with D hard to call. The CDR3 has 12 amino acids. Germline assignment: CDR1 SGHNT and CDR2 YENEEA. The germline V and J ends were trimmed by 4 bases and 6 bases, with 8 bases remaining between them.